The rows below give T cell receptor beta chains drawn from one sample of a study of identifying expanded T cells in peripheral blood. Clones were sequenced by immunoSEQ multiplex PCR, and TCRdb holds only the in-frame ones, with some missing. The sample includes roughly 63,000 clones, around four fifths of them seen just once. The material sequenced was blood. Source of these receptors: a person between 18 and 69 years old in good health. Both conserved end residues are part of each CDR3. A D gene is named only where the DNA matches it firmly. Clone size is stated in some rows and not others, as once, few, many or a class when expanded.

v_call: TRBV6-1
clone_size: -
d_call: -
j_call: TRBJ1-5
cdr3_aa: CATTGSNQPQHF
cdr3_nt: TGTGCCACCACGGGTAGCAATCAGCCCCAGCATTTT

v_call: TRBV11-3
clone_size: once
d_call: -
j_call: TRBJ1-2
cdr3_aa: CASSLARNYGYTF
cdr3_nt: TGTGCCAGCAGCTTAGCCAGAAACTATGGCTACACCTTC

v_call: TRBV30
clone_size: -
d_call: TRBD1
j_call: TRBJ1-6
cdr3_aa: CAWNQGQLNSPLHF
cdr3_nt: TGTGCCTGGAATCAGGGACAGCTTAATTCACCCCTCCACTTT

v_call: TRBV5-1
clone_size: -
d_call: -
j_call: TRBJ2-5
cdr3_aa: CASSPGPGETQYF
cdr3_nt: TGCGCCAGCAGCCCCGGACCGGGGGAGACCCAGTACTTC

v_call: TRBV19
clone_size: -
d_call: TRBD2
j_call: TRBJ2-1
cdr3_aa: CASSPPGLVVDEQFF
cdr3_nt: TGTGCCAGTAGTCCTCCGGGACTAGTGGTCGATGAGCAGTTCTTC

v_call: TRBV30
clone_size: once
d_call: TRBD2
j_call: TRBJ2-4
cdr3_aa: CAWSAGLASKNIQYF
cdr3_nt: TGTGCCTGGAGTGCCGGACTAGCTTCCAAAAACATTCAGTACTTC

v_call: TRBV7-2
clone_size: -
d_call: TRBD2
j_call: TRBJ2-2
cdr3_aa: CASSALAGATGELFF
cdr3_nt: TGTGCCAGCAGCGCCTTAGCGGGAGCCACCGGGGAGCTGTTTTTT

v_call: TRBV2
clone_size: -
d_call: -
j_call: TRBJ1-2
cdr3_aa: CAGGTNPGDINYGYTF
cdr3_nt: TGTGCCGGAGGGACGAACCCCGGGGATATTAACTATGGCTACACCTTC

v_call: TRBV14
clone_size: -
d_call: -
j_call: TRBJ2-7
cdr3_aa: CASSQALSEQYF
cdr3_nt: TGTGCCAGCAGCCAAGCCCTGAGCGAGCAGTACTTC

v_call: TRBV6-6
clone_size: once
d_call: -
j_call: TRBJ1-1
cdr3_aa: CASTRGEFVSEAFF
cdr3_nt: TGTGCCAGCACTAGGGGGGAGTTTGTTTCTGAAGCTTTCTTT

v_call: TRBV19
clone_size: -
d_call: TRBD1
j_call: TRBJ2-7
cdr3_aa: CASSTWGQASYEQYF
cdr3_nt: TGTGCCAGTAGTACCTGGGGACAGGCTTCCTACGAGCAGTACTTC

v_call: TRBV10-1
clone_size: -
d_call: TRBD2
j_call: TRBJ2-2
cdr3_aa: CASSENSGRGGELFF
cdr3_nt: TGCGCCAGCAGTGAGAATTCAGGGAGGGGCGGGGAGCTGTTTTTT

v_call: TRBV5-4
clone_size: -
d_call: -
j_call: TRBJ2-2
cdr3_aa: CASSLERGSTGELFF
cdr3_nt: TGTGCCAGCAGCTTGGAACGGGGGAGCACCGGGGAGCTGTTTTTT

v_call: TRBV7-2
clone_size: -
d_call: -
j_call: TRBJ2-1
cdr3_aa: CASSLGGPGSFNEQFF
cdr3_nt: TGTGCCAGCAGCTTAGGAGGCCCAGGCAGTTTTAATGAGCAGTTCTTC

v_call: TRBV6-6
clone_size: once
d_call: TRBD1
j_call: TRBJ2-1
cdr3_aa: CASSYGAGGRNEQFF
cdr3_nt: TGTGCCAGCAGTTACGGGGCAGGGGGAAGGAATGAGCAGTTCTTC

v_call: TRBV5-4
clone_size: -
d_call: -
j_call: TRBJ2-7
cdr3_aa: CASSLGRQIYAEQYF
cdr3_nt: TGTGCCAGCAGCTTGGGACGCCAGATCTACGCCGAGCAGTACTTC

v_call: TRBV7-9
clone_size: -
d_call: TRBD2
j_call: TRBJ2-7
cdr3_aa: CASSFGPGSGRYEQYF
cdr3_nt: TGTGCCAGCAGCTTCGGTCCCGGTAGCGGGAGATACGAGCAGTACTTC

v_call: TRBV27
clone_size: -
d_call: -
j_call: TRBJ1-2
cdr3_aa: CASSLIAGQANYGYTF
cdr3_nt: TGTGCCAGCAGTTTAATCGCAGGACAAGCTAACTATGGCTACACCTTC

v_call: TRBV11-2
clone_size: medium-sized
d_call: TRBD1
j_call: TRBJ2-1
cdr3_aa: CASSPGRVRQGGDEQFF
cdr3_nt: TGTGCCAGCAGCCCCGGGCGGGTTAGACAGGGGGGCGATGAGCAGTTCTTC

v_call: TRBV9
clone_size: -
d_call: TRBD2
j_call: TRBJ2-3
cdr3_aa: CASSPGLAADTQYF
cdr3_nt: TGTGCCAGCAGCCCTGGACTAGCCGCAGATACGCAGTATTTT

v_call: TRBV5-1
clone_size: -
d_call: -
j_call: TRBJ1-3
cdr3_aa: CASSFDSYSGNTIYF
cdr3_nt: TGCGCCAGCAGCTTCGACAGTTACTCTGGAAACACCATATATTTT

v_call: TRBV5-4
clone_size: -
d_call: -
j_call: TRBJ2-7
cdr3_aa: CASSSHNGVGEQYF
cdr3_nt: TGTGCCAGCAGCTCCCATAATGGGGTCGGCGAGCAGTACTTC

v_call: TRBV29-1
clone_size: -
d_call: TRBD1
j_call: TRBJ1-1
cdr3_aa: CSVKQGSTEAFF
cdr3_nt: TGCAGCGTTAAACAGGGGAGCACTGAAGCTTTCTTT

v_call: TRBV10-3
clone_size: -
d_call: -
j_call: TRBJ2-1
cdr3_aa: CAIRPETMDEQFF
cdr3_nt: TGTGCCATCAGGCCCGAGACGATGGATGAGCAGTTCTTC

v_call: TRBV6-5
clone_size: -
d_call: -
j_call: TRBJ1-6
cdr3_aa: CASRTPSYNSPLHF
cdr3_nt: TGTGCCAGCAGGACACCCTCCTATAATTCACCCCTCCACTTT

v_call: TRBV9
clone_size: -
d_call: -
j_call: TRBJ2-2
cdr3_aa: CASSPIGGNTGELFF
cdr3_nt: TGTGCCAGCAGCCCCATAGGAGGGAACACCGGGGAGCTGTTTTTT

v_call: TRBV5-1
clone_size: -
d_call: TRBD2
j_call: TRBJ2-3
cdr3_aa: CASSLDGTSGRASDTQYF
cdr3_nt: TGCGCCAGCAGCTTGGACGGAACTAGCGGGAGAGCCTCAGATACGCAGTATTTT

v_call: TRBV4-1
clone_size: -
d_call: TRBD2
j_call: TRBJ2-5
cdr3_aa: CASSQEGLAGQETQYF
cdr3_nt: TGCGCCAGCAGCCAAGAAGGCCTAGCGGGTCAAGAGACCCAGTACTTC

v_call: TRBV21-1
clone_size: -
d_call: -
j_call: TRBJ1-1
cdr3_aa: CASSKARGDPTEAFF
cdr3_nt: TGTGCCAGCAGCAAAGCGAGGGGGGATCCCACTGAAGCTTTCTTT

v_call: TRBV5-4
clone_size: -
d_call: -
j_call: TRBJ1-5
cdr3_aa: CASSLGGPNQPQHF
cdr3_nt: TGTGCCAGCAGCTTGGGCGGACCCAATCAGCCCCAGCATTTT

v_call: TRBV6-5
clone_size: -
d_call: -
j_call: TRBJ1-2
cdr3_aa: CASSYGRDPSLYGYTF
cdr3_nt: TGTGCCAGCAGTTATGGGAGGGACCCATCCCTCTATGGCTACACCTTC

v_call: TRBV9
clone_size: -
d_call: -
j_call: TRBJ2-1
cdr3_aa: CASSAQDGYNEQFF
cdr3_nt: TGTGCCAGCAGCGCCCAGGACGGATACAATGAGCAGTTCTTC

v_call: TRBV5-1
clone_size: -
d_call: -
j_call: TRBJ2-1
cdr3_aa: CASSLFSGLTYNEQFF
cdr3_nt: TGCGCCAGCAGCTTGTTTTCAGGGTTAACATACAATGAGCAGTTCTTC

v_call: TRBV19
clone_size: -
d_call: TRBD2
j_call: TRBJ2-1
cdr3_aa: CASSILLGTSGRTAYNEQFF
cdr3_nt: TGTGCCAGTAGTATTTTGCTGGGGACTAGCGGGAGGACCGCCTACAATGAGCAGTTCTTC

v_call: TRBV6-5
clone_size: once
d_call: -
j_call: TRBJ1-1
cdr3_aa: CASSSGSSTEAFF
cdr3_nt: TGTGCCAGCAGTTCCGGGAGTTCCACTGAAGCTTTCTTT

v_call: TRBV19
clone_size: -
d_call: TRBD2
j_call: TRBJ2-3
cdr3_aa: CATARTSGGATDTQYF
cdr3_nt: TGTGCCACCGCCCGTACTAGCGGGGGGGCCACAGATACGCAGTATTTT